The T cell receptor beta chain described here comes from a study of shared clonotypes between healthy human individuals. For this clone: The sample holds other DNA sequences that translate to the same CDR3.

V was shortened by 0 bases and J by 4 bases, with 6 bases between the two germline ends. CDR1 is SGHRS, CDR2 YFSETQ, per germline. The CDR3 covers 13 residues. Sequencing used immunoSEQ multiplex PCR; TCRdb keeps in-frame clones, though not all of them. The table shows approximately 1.4 million clones, with 95% to 99% occurring only once. Each of the donors was a healthy adult who was HIV-negative and had not had a recent acute infection or vaccination. This receptor was taken from a young man in good health. The rearrangement links TRBV5-1 to TRBJ2-3; D not certain. The sample was naive CD4+ T cells sorted from blood. Documented subset: CD45RA+ positively selected. The CDR3: CASSLDSPDTQYF. CDR3 DNA: TGCGCCAGCAGCTTGGACAGTCCAGATACGCAGTATTTT.